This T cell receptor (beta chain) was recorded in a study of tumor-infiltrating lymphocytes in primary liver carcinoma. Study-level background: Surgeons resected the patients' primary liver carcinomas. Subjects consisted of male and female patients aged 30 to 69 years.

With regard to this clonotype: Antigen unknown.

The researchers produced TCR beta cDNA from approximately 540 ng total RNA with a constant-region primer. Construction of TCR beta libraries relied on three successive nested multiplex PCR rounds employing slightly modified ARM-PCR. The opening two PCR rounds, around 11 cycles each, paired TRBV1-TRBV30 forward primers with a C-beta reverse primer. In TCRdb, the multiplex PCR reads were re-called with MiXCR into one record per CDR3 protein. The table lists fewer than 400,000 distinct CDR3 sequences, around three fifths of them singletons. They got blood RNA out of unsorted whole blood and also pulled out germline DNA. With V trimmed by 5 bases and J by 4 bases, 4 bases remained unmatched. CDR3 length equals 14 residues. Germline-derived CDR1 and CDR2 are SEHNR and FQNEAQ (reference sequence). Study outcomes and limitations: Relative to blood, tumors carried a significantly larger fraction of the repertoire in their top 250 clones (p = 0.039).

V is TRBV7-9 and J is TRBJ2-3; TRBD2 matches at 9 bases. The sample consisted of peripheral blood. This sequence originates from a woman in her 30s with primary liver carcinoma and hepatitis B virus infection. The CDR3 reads CASSTWTSADTQYF. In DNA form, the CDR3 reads TGTGCCAGCAGCACTTGGACTAGCGCAGATACGCAGTATTTT.